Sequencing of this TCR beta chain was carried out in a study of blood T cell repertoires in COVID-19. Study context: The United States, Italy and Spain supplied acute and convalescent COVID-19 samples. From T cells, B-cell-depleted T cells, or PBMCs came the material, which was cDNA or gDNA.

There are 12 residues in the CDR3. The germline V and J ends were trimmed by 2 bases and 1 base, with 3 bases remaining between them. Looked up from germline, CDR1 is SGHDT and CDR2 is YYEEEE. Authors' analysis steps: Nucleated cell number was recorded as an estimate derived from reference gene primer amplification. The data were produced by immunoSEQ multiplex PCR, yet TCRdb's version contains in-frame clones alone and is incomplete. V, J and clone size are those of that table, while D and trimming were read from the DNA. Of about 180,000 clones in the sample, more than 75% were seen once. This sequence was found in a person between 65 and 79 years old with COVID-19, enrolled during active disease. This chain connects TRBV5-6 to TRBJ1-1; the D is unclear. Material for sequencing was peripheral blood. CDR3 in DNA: TGTGCCAGCAGCTTCCAGAACACTGAAGCTTTCTTT. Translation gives CASSFQNTEAFF.